This T cell receptor (beta chain) was profiled in a study of Ad26.COV2.S vaccination and SARS-CoV-2 variants. Study-level background: Donor got 5x10^10 or 1x10^11 viral particles of Ad26.COV2.S. Overall study results and limits: The placebo group had lower spike-specific TCR breadth than the vaccine recipients did.

A remark on this clone: Its antigen is still unknown.

In germline, CDR1 is SNHLY, CDR2 FYNNEI. The CDR3 runs 19 residues. J lost 3 bases, V lost 6 bases, and 13 bases had no gene match. Clones were read by immunoSEQ multiplex PCR, and TCRdb kept only the in-frame ones, dropping some. The data hold more than 350,000 clones, with 90% observed a single time. The treatment is: around 19 received Ad26.COV2.S at low or high dose, single or two shots; about 5 received placebo; per-sample allocation not given. Each sample was drawn 63 days after the first injection (of vaccine or placebo). In the vaccine, an Ad26 vector expressed the SARS-CoV-2 spike of the Wuhan strain.

This TCR derives from a person between 18 and 59 years old who received the Ad26.COV2.S COVID-19 vaccine or a placebo. The V call is TRBV2, the J call TRBJ2-1, with 14 bases lining up with TRBD2. The sample in question was peripheral blood, obtained in a trial of Ad26.COV2.S vaccine versus placebo. The CDR3 loop is CASRRGLAGGQSIYNEQFF. The CDR3 coding sequence is TGTGCCAGCAGGAGAGGACTAGCGGGAGGCCAATCCATCTACAATGAGCAGTTCTTC.